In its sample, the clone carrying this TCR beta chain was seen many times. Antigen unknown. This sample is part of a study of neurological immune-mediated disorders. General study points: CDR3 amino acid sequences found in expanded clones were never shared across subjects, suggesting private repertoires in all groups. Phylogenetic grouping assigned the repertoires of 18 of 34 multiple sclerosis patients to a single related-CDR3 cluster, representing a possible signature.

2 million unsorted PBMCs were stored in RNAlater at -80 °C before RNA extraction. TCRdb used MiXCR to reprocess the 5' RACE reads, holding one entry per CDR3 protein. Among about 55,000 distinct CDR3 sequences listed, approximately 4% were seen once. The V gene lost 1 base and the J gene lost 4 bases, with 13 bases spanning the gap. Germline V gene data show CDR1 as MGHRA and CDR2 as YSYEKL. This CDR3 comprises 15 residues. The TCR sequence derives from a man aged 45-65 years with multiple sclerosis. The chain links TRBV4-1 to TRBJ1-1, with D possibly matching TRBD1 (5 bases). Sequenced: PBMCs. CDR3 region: CASSQVFIGGTEAFF. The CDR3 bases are TGCGCCAGCAGCCAAGTTTTTATTGGGGGCACTGAAGCTTTCTTT.